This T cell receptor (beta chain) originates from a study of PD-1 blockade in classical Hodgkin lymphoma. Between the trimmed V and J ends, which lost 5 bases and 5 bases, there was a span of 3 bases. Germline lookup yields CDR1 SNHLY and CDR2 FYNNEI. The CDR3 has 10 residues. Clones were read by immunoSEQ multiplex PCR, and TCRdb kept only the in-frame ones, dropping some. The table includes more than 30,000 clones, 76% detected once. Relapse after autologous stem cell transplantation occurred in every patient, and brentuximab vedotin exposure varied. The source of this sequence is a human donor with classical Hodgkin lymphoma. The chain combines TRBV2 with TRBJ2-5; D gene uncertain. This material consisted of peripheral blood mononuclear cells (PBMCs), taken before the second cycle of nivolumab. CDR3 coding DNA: TGTGCCAGCAGTTACGAGACCCAGTACTTC. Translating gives CASSYETQYF.